This T cell receptor beta chain was sequenced for a study of T cell changes during pregnancy in multiple sclerosis. V gave up 5 bases and J gave up 0 bases; unmatched junction bases: 9. CDR1 and CDR2 (germline): LNHDA, SQIVND (reference sequence). The CDR3 extends over 17 amino acids. Measured with immunoSEQ multiplex PCR; TCRdb has only the in-frame clones, and not every one. The sample lists approximately 37,000 clones, more than 85% seen once, with around 0.64% in the top ten. This chain connects TRBV19 to TRBJ2-7, with 11 bases fitting TRBD2. Sequencing was performed on CD4+ T cells from peripheral blood mononuclear cells, taken in the third trimester of pregnancy. The origin of this receptor is a female donor with multiple sclerosis, enrolled in a pregnancy study. The CDR3 protein is CASSPNPGTSGSYEQYF. The CDR3 DNA reads TGTGCCAGTAGTCCGAACCCCGGGACTAGCGGCTCCTACGAGCAGTACTTC.